This T cell receptor (beta chain) was profiled in a study of blood T cell repertoires in COVID-19. At the level of the study: PBMCs, B-cell-depleted T cells, or T cells provided the cDNA or gDNA that made up the material.

The junction had 8 bases not matched to a gene; V was cut back by 3 bases and J by 0 bases. The CDR3 consists of 16 residues. CDR1 and CDR2 from the germline V gene are SGHNT and YYREEE (reference sequence). Method: immunoSEQ multiplex PCR; TCRdb's copy keeps in-frame clones and lacks some. The profile shows hundreds of thousands of clones, 75% to 85% of them singletons. This chain connects TRBV5-4 to TRBJ1-1, with TRBD1 identical over 7 bases. This TCR derives from a man in his fifties with active or convalescent COVID-19. The sequencing sample was made of peripheral blood. In DNA, the CDR3 is TGTGCCAGCAGCTACCGACAGGGCGGAATGAACACTGAAGCTTTCTTT. Protein sequence: CASSYRQGGMNTEAFF.